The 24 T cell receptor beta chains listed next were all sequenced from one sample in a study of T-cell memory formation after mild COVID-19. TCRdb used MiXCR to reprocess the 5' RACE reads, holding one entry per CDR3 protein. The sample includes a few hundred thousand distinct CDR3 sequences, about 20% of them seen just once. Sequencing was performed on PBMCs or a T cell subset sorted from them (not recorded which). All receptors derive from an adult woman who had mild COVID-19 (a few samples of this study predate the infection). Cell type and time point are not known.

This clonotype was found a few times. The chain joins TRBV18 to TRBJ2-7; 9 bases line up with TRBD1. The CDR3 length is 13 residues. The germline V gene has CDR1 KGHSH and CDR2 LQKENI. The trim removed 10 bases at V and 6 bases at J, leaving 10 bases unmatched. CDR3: CATGQGFTGEQYF. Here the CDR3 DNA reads TGTGCCACCGGACAGGGGTTTACGGGCGAGCAGTACTTC.

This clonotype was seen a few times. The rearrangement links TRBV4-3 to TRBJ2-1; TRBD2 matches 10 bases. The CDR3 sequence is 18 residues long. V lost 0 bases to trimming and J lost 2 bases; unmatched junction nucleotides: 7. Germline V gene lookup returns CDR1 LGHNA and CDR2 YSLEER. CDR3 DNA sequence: TGCGCCAGCAGCCAAGATACTAGCGGGAAGCCCCCCTACAATGAGCAGTTCTTC. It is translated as CASSQDTSGKPPYNEQFF.

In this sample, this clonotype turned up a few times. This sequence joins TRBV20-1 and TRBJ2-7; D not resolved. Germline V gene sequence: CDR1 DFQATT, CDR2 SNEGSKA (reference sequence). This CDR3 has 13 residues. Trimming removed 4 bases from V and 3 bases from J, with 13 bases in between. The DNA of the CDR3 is TGCAGTGCTAATATGAAGGTGGGCTACGAGCAGTACTTC. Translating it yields CSANMKVGYEQYF.

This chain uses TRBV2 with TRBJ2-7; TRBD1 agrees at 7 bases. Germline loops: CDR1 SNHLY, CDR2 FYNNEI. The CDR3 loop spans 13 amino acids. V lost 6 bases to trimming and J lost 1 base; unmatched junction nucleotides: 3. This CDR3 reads CASSGTESYEQYF. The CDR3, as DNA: TGTGCCAGCAGCGGGACAGAGTCCTACGAGCAGTACTTC.

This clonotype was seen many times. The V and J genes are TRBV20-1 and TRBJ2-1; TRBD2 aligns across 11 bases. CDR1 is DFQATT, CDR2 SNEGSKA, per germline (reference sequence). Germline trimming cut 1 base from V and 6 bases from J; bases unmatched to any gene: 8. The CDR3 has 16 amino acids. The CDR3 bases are TGCAGTGCTAGAGCCCTGGCTAGCGGGGGGCCCAATGAGCAGTTCTTC. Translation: CSARALASGGPNEQFF.

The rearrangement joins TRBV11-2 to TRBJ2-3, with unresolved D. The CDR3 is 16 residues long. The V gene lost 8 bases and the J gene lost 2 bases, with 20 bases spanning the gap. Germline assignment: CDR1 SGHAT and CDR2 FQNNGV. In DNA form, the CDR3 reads TGTGCCAGCCCACCAGAGCGCGGCACTCTCACAGATACGCAGTATTTT. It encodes CASPPERGTLTDTQYF.

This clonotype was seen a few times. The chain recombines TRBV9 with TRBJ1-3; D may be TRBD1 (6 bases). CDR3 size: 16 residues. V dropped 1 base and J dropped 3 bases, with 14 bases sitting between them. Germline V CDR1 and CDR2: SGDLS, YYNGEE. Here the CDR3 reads CASSVPSGGGGNTIYF. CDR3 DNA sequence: TGTGCCAGCAGCGTACCCAGCGGGGGCGGTGGAAACACCATATATTTT.

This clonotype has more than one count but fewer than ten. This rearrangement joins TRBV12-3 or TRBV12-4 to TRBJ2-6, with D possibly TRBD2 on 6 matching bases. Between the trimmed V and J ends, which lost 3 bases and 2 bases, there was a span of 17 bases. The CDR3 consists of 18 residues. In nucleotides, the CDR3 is TGTGCCAGCAGTTTGCGAGGGGCAGGGACTCCTGGGGCCAACGTCCTGACTTTC. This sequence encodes CASSLRGAGTPGANVLTF.

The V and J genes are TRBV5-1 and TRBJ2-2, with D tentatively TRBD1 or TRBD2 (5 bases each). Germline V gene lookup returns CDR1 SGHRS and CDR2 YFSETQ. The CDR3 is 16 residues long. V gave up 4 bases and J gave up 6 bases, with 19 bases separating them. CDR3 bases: TGCGCCAGCAGCCCCCACGACGGGACCCCGCCCGGGGAGCTGTTTTTT. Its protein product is CASSPHDGTPPGELFF.

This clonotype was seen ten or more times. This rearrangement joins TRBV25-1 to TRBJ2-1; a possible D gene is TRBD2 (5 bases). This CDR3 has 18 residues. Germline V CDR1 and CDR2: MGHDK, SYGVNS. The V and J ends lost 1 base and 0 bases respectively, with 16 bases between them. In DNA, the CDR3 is TGTGCCAGCAGTGAATCTTCACGGAGGCCCAGCTCCTACAATGAGCAGTTCTTC. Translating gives CASSESSRRPSSYNEQFF.

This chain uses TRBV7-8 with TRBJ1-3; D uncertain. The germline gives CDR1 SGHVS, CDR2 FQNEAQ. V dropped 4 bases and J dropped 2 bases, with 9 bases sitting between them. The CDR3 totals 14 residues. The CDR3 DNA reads TGTGCCAGCAGCTCCCTGGGTCCTGGAAACACCATATATTTT. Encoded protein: CASSSLGPGNTIYF.

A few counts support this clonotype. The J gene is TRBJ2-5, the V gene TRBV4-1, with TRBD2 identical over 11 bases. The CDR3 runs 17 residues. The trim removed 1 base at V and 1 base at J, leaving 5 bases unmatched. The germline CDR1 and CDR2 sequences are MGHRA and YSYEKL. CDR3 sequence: CASSQASLAGGQETQYF. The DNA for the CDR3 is TGCGCCAGCAGCCAAGCATCGCTAGCGGGGGGCCAAGAGACCCAGTACTTC.

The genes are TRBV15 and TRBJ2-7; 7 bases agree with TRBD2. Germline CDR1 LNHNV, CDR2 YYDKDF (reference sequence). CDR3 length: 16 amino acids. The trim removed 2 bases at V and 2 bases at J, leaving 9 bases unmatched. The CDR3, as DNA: TGTGCCACCAGCAGATCTCAGGGCGGGGGACCCTACGAGCAGTACTTC. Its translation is CATSRSQGGGPYEQYF.

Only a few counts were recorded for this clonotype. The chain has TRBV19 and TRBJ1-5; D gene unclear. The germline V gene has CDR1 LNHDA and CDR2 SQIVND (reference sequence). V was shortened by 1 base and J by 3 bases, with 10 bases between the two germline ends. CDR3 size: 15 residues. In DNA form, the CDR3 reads TGTGCCAGTAGTATAGCAAGCGTGGTCAATCAGCCCCAGCATTTT. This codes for CASSIASVVNQPQHF.

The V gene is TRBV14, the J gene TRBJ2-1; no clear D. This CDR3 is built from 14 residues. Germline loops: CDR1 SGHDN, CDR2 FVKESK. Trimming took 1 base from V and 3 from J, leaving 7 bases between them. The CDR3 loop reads CASSQGANYNEQFF. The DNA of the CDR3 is TGTGCCAGCAGCCAAGGCGCCAACTACAATGAGCAGTTCTTC.

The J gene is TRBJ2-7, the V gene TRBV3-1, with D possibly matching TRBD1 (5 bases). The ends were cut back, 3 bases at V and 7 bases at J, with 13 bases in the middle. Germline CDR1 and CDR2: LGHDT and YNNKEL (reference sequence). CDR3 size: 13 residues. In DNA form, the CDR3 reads TGTGCCAGCAGCCACACAGGTTCTGGGGAGCAGTACTTC. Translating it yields CASSHTGSGEQYF.

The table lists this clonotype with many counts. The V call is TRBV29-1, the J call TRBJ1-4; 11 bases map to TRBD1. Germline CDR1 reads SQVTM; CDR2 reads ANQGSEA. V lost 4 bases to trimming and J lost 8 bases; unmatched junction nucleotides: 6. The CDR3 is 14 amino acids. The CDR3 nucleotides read TGCAGCGTTGCTTCCGGGACAGGGGGGGAAAAACTGTTTTTT. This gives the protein CSVASGTGGEKLFF.

Here the CDR3 reads CASSSGVRTDTQYF. The CDR3 DNA is TGTGCCAGCTCATCGGGAGTCCGCACAGATACGCAGTATTTT. The rearrangement links TRBV18 to TRBJ2-3; D may be TRBD2 (6 bases). The CDR3 consists of 14 residues. Trimming left V 5 bases short and J 1 base short, with 10 bases between. Germline CDR1 is KGHSH and CDR2 is LQKENI.

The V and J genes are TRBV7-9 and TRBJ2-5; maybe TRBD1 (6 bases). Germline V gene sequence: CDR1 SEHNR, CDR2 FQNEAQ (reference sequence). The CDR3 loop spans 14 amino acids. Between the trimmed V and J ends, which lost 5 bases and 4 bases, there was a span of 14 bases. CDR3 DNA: TGTGCCAGCAGCGATCAGGGGATTGCAGAGACCCAGTACTTC. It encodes CASSDQGIAETQYF.

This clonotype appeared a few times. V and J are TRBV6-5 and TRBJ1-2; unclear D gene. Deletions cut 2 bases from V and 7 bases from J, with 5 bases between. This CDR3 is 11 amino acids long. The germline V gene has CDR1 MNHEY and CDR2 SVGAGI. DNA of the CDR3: TGTGCCAGCAGTTACGGGATTGGCTACACCTTC. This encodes CASSYGIGYTF.

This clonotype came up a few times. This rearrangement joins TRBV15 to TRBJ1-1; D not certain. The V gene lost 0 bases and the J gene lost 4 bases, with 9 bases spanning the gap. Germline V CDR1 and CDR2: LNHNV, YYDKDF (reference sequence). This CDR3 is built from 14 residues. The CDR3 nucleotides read TGTGCCACCAGCAGAGATCTAGTTGGCACTGAAGCTTTCTTT. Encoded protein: CATSRDLVGTEAFF.

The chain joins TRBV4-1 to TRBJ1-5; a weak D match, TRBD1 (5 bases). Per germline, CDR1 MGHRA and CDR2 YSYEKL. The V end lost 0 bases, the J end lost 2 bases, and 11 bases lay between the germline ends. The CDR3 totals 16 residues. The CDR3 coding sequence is TGCGCCAGCAGCCAAGAGTTTGGCAGGGGCAATCAGCCCCAGCATTTT. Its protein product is CASSQEFGRGNQPQHF.

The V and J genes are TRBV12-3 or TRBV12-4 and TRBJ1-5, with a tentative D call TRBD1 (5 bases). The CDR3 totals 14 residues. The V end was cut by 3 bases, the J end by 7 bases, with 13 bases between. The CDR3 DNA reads TGTGCCAGCAGTTTTGGGGGAAGGGGACAGCCCCAGCATTTT. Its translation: CASSFGGRGQPQHF.

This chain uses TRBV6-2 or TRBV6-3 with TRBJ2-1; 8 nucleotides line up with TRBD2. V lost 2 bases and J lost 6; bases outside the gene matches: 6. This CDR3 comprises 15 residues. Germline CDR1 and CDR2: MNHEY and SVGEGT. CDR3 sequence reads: CASSYDGTSSNEQFF. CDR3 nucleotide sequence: TGTGCCAGCAGTTACGATGGGACTAGTAGCAATGAGCAGTTCTTC.